Given below is one T cell receptor (beta chain) in context. Assay: immunoSEQ multiplex PCR; the TCRdb copy retains only in-frame clones and omits some. This sample has a few hundred thousand clones, with approximately 89% found just once. These data originate in a study of blood T cell repertoires in COVID-19. Study at large: Sample material is recorded as cDNA or gDNA derived from T cells, B-cell-depleted T cells, or PBMCs.

Deletions cut 0 bases from V and 0 bases from J, with 9 bases between. The germline V gene encodes CDR1 SGHRS and CDR2 YFSETQ. The CDR3 is made up of 15 amino acids. The participants were between about 18 and 90 years old and came from about two dozen US areas. The study assigned cohorts using participant-reported clinical history. Resolution of symptoms, clearance, or two negative PCRs was present in recovered Cohort 3 donors. V is TRBV5-1 and J is TRBJ1-1; D is perhaps TRBD1 (5 bases). Sequencing was done on a sample of PBMCs or T cells enriched from blood (not recorded which). The sequence came from a woman in her twenties or thirties who had recovered from COVID-19. The CDR3 reads CASSLGQFMNTEAFF. CDR3 in DNA: TGCGCCAGCAGCTTGGGACAGTTTATGAACACTGAAGCTTTCTTT.